Below, 18 T cell receptor beta chains from the same sample are listed, as sequenced in a study of blood T cells in healthy people across ages. A second PCR, run for 7 to 11 cycles, used a sample-barcoded 5' primer plus a J-beta primer mix. TCRdb called the 5' RACE reads again in MiXCR, with one record for every CDR3 protein. The sample includes hundreds of thousands of distinct CDR3 sequences, 52% of them seen just once. Material for sequencing was blood. The receptors originated from a woman at least 80 years old in good health.

This clonotype was found a few times. This chain connects TRBV20-1 to TRBJ2-7; D may match TRBD1 or TRBD2 (6 bases each). Germline CDR1 DFQATT, CDR2 SNEGSKA (reference sequence). The CDR3 totals 15 residues. The V and J ends lost 4 bases and 3 bases respectively, with 19 bases between them. The CDR3 loop reads CSANRGGQALYEQYF. CDR3 DNA: TGCAGTGCTAATAGAGGGGGGCAGGCCCTCTACGAGCAGTACTTC.

This clonotype has at least ten counts. The chain uses TRBV10-3 and TRBJ2-1; D unresolved. The CDR3 totals 13 residues. V was trimmed by 0 bases and J by 6 bases, leaving 6 bases between them. The germline gives CDR1 ENHRY, CDR2 SYGVKD. The CDR3 DNA reads as TGTGCCATCAGTGAGTCCGAAATCAATGAGCAGTTCTTC. Protein product: CAISESEINEQFF.

This clonotype showed up just once. DNA of the CDR3: TGTGCCATCCCGCCAGAGACAGGGGGCGCGAACTCCTACAATGAGCAGTTCTTC. Protein product: CAIPPETGGANSYNEQFF. The chain carries TRBV5-4 and TRBJ2-1; 10 bases are shared with TRBD1. The length of the CDR3 is 18 residues. Germline lookup yields CDR1 SGHNT and CDR2 YYREEE (reference sequence). J lost 0 bases, V lost 9 bases, and 15 bases had no gene match.

This clonotype showed up just a few times. V and J are TRBV18 and TRBJ1-2; 9 bases line up with TRBD1. The CDR3 contains 14 residues. Germline CDR1 KGHSH, CDR2 LQKENI. The V segment lost 6 bases and the J segment 3 bases; nucleotides outside the gene matches: 5. This CDR3 reads CASSLTGGDYGYTF. CDR3 bases: TGTGCCAGCTCGCTAACAGGGGGCGACTATGGCTACACCTTC.

A note on this clonotype: Possible read error: a much larger clone is one base away. The chain combines TRBV30 with TRBJ2-4, with 9 bases that match TRBD2. CDR1 and CDR2 from the germline V gene are GTSNPN and SVGIG (reference sequence). The CDR3 spans 14 residues. The V gene end was trimmed by 5 bases and the J gene end by 13 bases; junction bases not matched to a gene: 15. The DNA of the CDR3 is TGTGCCTGGCAAGGTAGCGGGGGATACAATGAGCAGTACTTC. As protein: CAWQGSGGYNEQYF.

This clonotype occurred once. The chain recombines TRBV29-1 with TRBJ2-5, with D tentatively TRBD1 or TRBD2 (5 bases each). Trimming shortened V by 6 bases and J by 5 bases, and 16 bases separated the two germline ends. There are 13 residues in the CDR3. The germline V gene has CDR1 SQVTM and CDR2 ANQGSEA. CDR3 region: CSVAGSWGETQYF. The CDR3 DNA follows: TGCAGCGTCGCCGGGTCGTGGGGGGAGACCCAGTACTTC.

The chain employs TRBV12-5 and TRBJ1-2; D unresolved. Germline values: CDR1 LGHNT, CDR2 FRNRAP. V was trimmed by 1 base and J by 7 bases, leaving 7 bases between them. This CDR3 is 12 amino acids long. CDR3 protein: CASGLDWRGYTF. The CDR3, as DNA: TGTGCTAGTGGTTTGGATTGGCGTGGCTACACCTTC.

The sample holds many counts of this clonotype. The genes are TRBV5-4 and TRBJ2-1; TRBD1 matches at 7 bases. Trimming cost V 1 base and J 5 bases; bases outside gene matches: 6. Germline V gene lookup returns CDR1 SGHNT and CDR2 YYREEE (reference sequence). This CDR3 has 15 amino acids. CDR3 loop: CASSLRDRFNNEQFF. As DNA, the CDR3 is TGTGCCAGCAGCTTGCGGGACAGATTTAACAATGAGCAGTTCTTC.

The chain recombines TRBV29-1 with TRBJ2-7, with TRBD1 as a possible D gene (6 bases). The V end lost 8 bases, the J end lost 0 bases, and 14 bases lay between the germline ends. The CDR3 contains 13 residues. Germline values: CDR1 SQVTM, CDR2 ANQGSEA. DNA for the CDR3: TGCAGCTTTCGGACAGCCCACTCCTACGAGCAGTACTTC. Translated: CSFRTAHSYEQYF.

This clonotype was counted a few times. The chain has TRBV20-1 and TRBJ2-3; tentative D call: TRBD2 (5 bases). V was pared by 0 bases and J by 2 bases, with 15 bases between. CDR3 length: 16 residues. Germline lookup yields CDR1 DFQATT and CDR2 SNEGSKA (reference sequence). The CDR3 sequence is CSARDSRVAHTDTQYF. The CDR3 DNA is TGCAGTGCTAGAGATTCCCGGGTAGCGCACACAGATACGCAGTATTTT.

V gene TRBV5-1 combines with J gene TRBJ1-4; D is unresolved. The CDR3 has 14 residues. Trimming removed 3 bases from V and 5 bases from J, with 11 bases in between. Germline-derived CDR1 and CDR2 are SGHRS and YFSETQ. The CDR3: CASSSEGRNEKLFF. The CDR3 bases are TGCGCCAGCAGCTCCGAGGGCCGCAATGAAAAACTGTTTTTT.

Note on this clonotype: A read error may be the cause here, since a much bigger clone is one base away. The chain couples TRBV3-1 to TRBJ2-4; no clear D. The end of the DNA fits TRBJ2-7 better, so the J call may be wrong. CDR1 and CDR2 from the germline V gene are LGHDT and YNNKEL (reference sequence). The CDR3 has 12 amino acids. The CDR3 DNA follows: TGTGCCGGCAGCCGATCAGTCGGCGAGCAGTACTTC. This sequence encodes CAGSRSVGEQYF.

Points on this clonotype: A much bigger clone sits one base away, suggesting this may be a read error. The CDR3 region is CASSFSGGTADTQYF. The CDR3 DNA reads TGTGCCAGCAGCTTCTCAGGCGGGACCGCAGATACGCAGTATTTT. J is TRBJ2-3 and V is TRBV7-9; weak D call: TRBD2 (6 bases). CDR3 length equals 15 residues. The germline V and J ends were trimmed by 3 bases and 4 bases, with 14 bases remaining between them. Looked up from germline, CDR1 is SEHNR and CDR2 is FQNEAQ (reference sequence).

This rearrangement joins TRBV12-3 or TRBV12-4 to TRBJ2-7; TRBD2 aligns across 11 bases. With 5 bases clipped from V and 6 bases from J, the junction kept 3 bases outside the gene matches. This CDR3 comprises 13 residues. CDR3 sequence (DNA): TGTGCCAGCAGTGGGACTAGCGGAATCGAGCAGTACTTC. Its protein is CASSGTSGIEQYF.

This clonotype appeared many times. The V and J genes are TRBV7-3 and TRBJ1-1, with 8 bases identical to TRBD1. CDR1 is SGHTA, CDR2 FQGTGA, per germline. Trimming at V came to 6 bases and at J to 1 base, leaving 7 bases not matched to a gene. The length of the CDR3 is 15 residues. The CDR3 loop reads CASRPPGGRNTEAFF. CDR3 coding DNA: TGTGCCAGCAGACCGCCAGGGGGCCGGAACACTGAAGCTTTCTTT.

V is TRBV7-2 and J is TRBJ2-3, with 7 bases aligning to TRBD2. CDR1 SGHTA and CDR2 FQGNSA come from the germline V gene. V trimming: 4 bases; J trimming: 2 bases; junction bases outside the gene matches: 9. This CDR3 is built from 16 residues. The CDR3 sequence: CASSSRLARYTDTQYF. The CDR3 nucleotides read TGTGCCAGCAGCTCCAGACTAGCTCGGTACACAGATACGCAGTATTTT. The complete variable domain, with remaining parts taken from reference TRBV7-2 and TRBJ2-3, reads GAGVSQSPSNKVTEKGKDVELRCDPISGHTALYWYRQSLGQGLEFLIYFQGNSAPDKSGLPSDRFSAERTGGSVSTLTIQRTQQEDSAVYLCASSSRLARYTDTQYFGPGTRLTVL.

The rearrangement links TRBV7-2 to TRBJ2-7, with 7 positions matching TRBD1. The germline gives CDR1 SGHTA, CDR2 FQGNSA. Germline trimming cut 5 bases from V and 1 base from J; bases unmatched to any gene: 5. This CDR3 region has 14 residues. The CDR3 is CASSVDRVSYEQYF. The CDR3 nucleotides are TGTGCCAGCAGCGTCGACAGGGTATCCTACGAGCAGTACTTC.

This chain joins TRBV28 and TRBJ2-6, with no clear D. Germline lookup yields CDR1 MDHEN and CDR2 SYDVKM. V lost 2 bases, J lost 0 bases, and 8 bases lay in between. This CDR3 region has 16 residues. DNA for the CDR3: TGTGCCAGCAGTTTAGAAAGGAGCTCTGGGGCCAACGTCCTGACTTTC. It encodes CASSLERSSGANVLTF. Supplemented by reference TRBV28 and TRBJ2-6, the full variable domain reads DVKVTQSSRYLVKRTGEKVFLECVQDMDHENMFWYRQDPGLGLRLIYFSYDVKMKEKGDIPEGYSVSREKKERFSLILESASTNQTSMYLCASSLERSSGANVLTFGAGSRLTVL.